This record covers a single T cell receptor beta chain. This CDR3 region has 16 residues. Trimming removed 1 base from V and 5 bases from J; junction bases left unmatched: 8. Germline V gene lookup returns CDR1 SGHDN and CDR2 FVKESK. The data derive from a study of blood T cell repertoires in COVID-19. In the study overall: In each case, the material was cDNA or gDNA derived from T cells, B-cell-depleted T cells, or PBMCs.

Here immunoSEQ multiplex PCR was the method, and the copy in TCRdb shows in-frame clones only, minus some. Of about 140,000 clones in the sample, 87% were seen once. The chain recombines TRBV14 with TRBJ2-7; 10 nucleotides align to TRBD1. This TCR was recovered from a woman in her 50s with acute or convalescent COVID-19. Source material: peripheral blood. CDR3 nucleotide sequence: TGTGCCAGCAGCCAAGTAGGACAGGGGGTCTGGAACGAGCAGTACTTC. It codes for CASSQVGQGVWNEQYF.